One and the same sample provided the 2 T cell receptor beta chains below, sequenced in a study of CD8+ T cells in alopecia areata. Treatment described: oral pan-JAK inhibitor, 5-10 mg twice daily. The authors extracted RNA and reverse transcribed it into cDNA as the sequencing template. The table came from immunoSEQ multiplex PCR; TCRdb's copy has only in-frame clones and leaves some out. Here the sample spans 150,000 to 250,000 clones, roughly 50% being singletons. This specimen was CD4+ T cells sorted from blood, taken at week 24, from a patient treated with tofacitinib. Source of these receptors: a human donor with alopecia areata.

The table lists this clone with a count of one. The chain joins TRBV7-9 to TRBJ1-1; tentatively, D is TRBD1 (5 bases). Germline-derived CDR1 and CDR2 are SEHNR and FQNEAQ (reference sequence). This CDR3 contains 15 residues. V was cut by 2 bases and J by 4 bases, with 14 bases left in between. The CDR3 loop reads CASSLLGQGPTEAFF. CDR3 nucleotides: TGTGCCAGCAGCTTATTGGGGCAGGGCCCCACTGAAGCTTTCTTT.

The CDR3 here is CSVERTELSDTQYF. In DNA, the CDR3 is TGCAGCGTTGAACGGACAGAGCTCTCAGATACGCAGTATTTT. The chain recombines TRBV29-1 with TRBJ2-3; weak D call: TRBD1 (6 bases). Trimming stripped 2 bases from V and 4 bases from J, with 13 bases between. Germline loops: CDR1 SQVTM, CDR2 ANQGSEA. The CDR3 is made up of 14 amino acids.